This T cell receptor (beta chain) derives from a study of blood T cell repertoires in COVID-19. The wider study: T cells, B-cell-depleted T cells, or PBMCs provided the cDNA or gDNA that served as material.

TCRdb's table, derived via immunoSEQ multiplex PCR, lists solely in-frame clones and lacks some. The sample has a few hundred thousand clones, around nine tenths seen once. Participants came from around 25 US areas, aged roughly 18 to 95 years. The CDR3 is 14 amino acids. Germline-derived CDR1 and CDR2 are SGHRS and YFSETQ. Trimming stripped 0 bases from V and 6 bases from J, with 10 bases between. The sequence derives from a woman between 45 and 60 years old who had recovered from COVID-19. What was sequenced was PBMCs or T cells enriched from blood (not recorded which). J is TRBJ1-5 and V is TRBV5-1; D is perhaps TRBD1 (6 bases). The chain's CDR3 is CASSLEGGSQPQHF. In DNA, the CDR3 is TGCGCCAGCAGCTTGGAAGGGGGTAGTCAGCCCCAGCATTTT.